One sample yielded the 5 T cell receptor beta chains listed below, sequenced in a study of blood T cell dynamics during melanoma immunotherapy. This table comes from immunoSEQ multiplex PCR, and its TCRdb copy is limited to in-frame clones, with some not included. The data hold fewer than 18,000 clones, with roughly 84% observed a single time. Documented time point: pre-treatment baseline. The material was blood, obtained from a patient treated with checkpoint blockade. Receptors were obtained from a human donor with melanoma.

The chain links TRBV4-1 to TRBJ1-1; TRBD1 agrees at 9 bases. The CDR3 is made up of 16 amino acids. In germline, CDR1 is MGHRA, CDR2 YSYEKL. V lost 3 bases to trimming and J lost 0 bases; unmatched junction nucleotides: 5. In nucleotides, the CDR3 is TGCGCCAGCAGCCAGAACAGGGGGCCCCTGAACACTGAAGCTTTCTTT. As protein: CASSQNRGPLNTEAFF.

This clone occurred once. CDR3: CASSSNPNQETQYF. The DNA for the CDR3 is TGTGCCAGCTCCTCAAACCCGAACCAAGAGACCCAGTACTTC. This sequence joins TRBV5-5 and TRBJ2-5; no definite D call. V shed 7 bases and J shed 0 bases, with 13 bases lying between them. The germline V gene has CDR1 SGHKS and CDR2 YYEKEE (reference sequence). The CDR3 extends over 14 amino acids. The full variable domain, completed using reference TRBV5-5 and TRBJ2-5, is DAGVTQSPTHLIKTRGQQVTLRCSPISGHKSVSWYQQVLGQGPQFIFQYYEKEERGRGNFPDRFSARQFPNYSSELNVNALLLGDSALYLCASSSNPNQETQYFGPGTRLLVL.

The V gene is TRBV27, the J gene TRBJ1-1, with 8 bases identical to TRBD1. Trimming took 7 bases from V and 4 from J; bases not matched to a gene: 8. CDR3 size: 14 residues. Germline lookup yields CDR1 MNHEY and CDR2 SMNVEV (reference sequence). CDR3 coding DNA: TGTGCCAGCATTCAGGGGGCTTGGGGCACTGAAGCTTTCTTT. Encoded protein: CASIQGAWGTEAFF.

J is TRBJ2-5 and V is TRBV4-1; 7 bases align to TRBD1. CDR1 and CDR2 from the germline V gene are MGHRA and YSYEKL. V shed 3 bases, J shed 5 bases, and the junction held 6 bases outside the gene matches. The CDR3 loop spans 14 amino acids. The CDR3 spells CASSQNTGVETQYF. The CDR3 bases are TGCGCCAGCAGCCAGAACACAGGGGTGGAGACCCAGTACTTC.

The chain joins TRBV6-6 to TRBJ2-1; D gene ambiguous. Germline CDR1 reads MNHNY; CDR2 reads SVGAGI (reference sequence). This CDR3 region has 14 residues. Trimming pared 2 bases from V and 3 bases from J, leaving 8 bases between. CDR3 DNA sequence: TGTGCCAGCAGTTACAGGTCAGGCTACAATGAGCAGTTCTTC. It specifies CASSYRSGYNEQFF.